The rows below give T cell receptor beta chains drawn from one sample of a study of T-cell reconstitution after alpha-beta-depleted transplantation in children. TCRdb re-called the PCR reads through MiXCR, storing one row per CDR3 protein. This table has about 120,000 distinct CDR3 sequences, 9% to 12% appearing once. This specimen consisted of PBMCs, obtained before TCRalphabeta/CD19-depleted stem cell transplant. All receptors come from a boy between 2 and 10 years old with acute lymphoblastic leukemia, due to receive a stem cell transplant. The CDR3 runs from the conserved cysteine through the conserved F or W. Fields, in order: J gene, D gene, clone size, V gene, CDR3 protein, CDR3 DNA. A D gene is named only where the DNA matches it firmly. Size is stated for part of the rows, as once, few or many counts, or as a class when the clone is expanded.

>TRBJ2-7|-|-|TRBV20-1
CSARDFDTTTGEQYF
TGCAGTGCTAGAGATTTCGATACCACTACGGGCGAGCAGTACTTC
>TRBJ1-1|-|few|TRBV7-8
CASSPSRWIGSTEAFF
TGTGCCAGCAGCCCATCAAGATGGATAGGAAGCACTGAAGCTTTCTTT
>TRBJ2-7|TRBD1|few|TRBV10-2
CASRPGQTYEQYF
TGCGCCAGCAGGCCGGGACAGACCTACGAGCAGTACTTC
>TRBJ2-7|-|-|TRBV12-3/TRBV12-4
CASSFGRDAFEQYF
TGTGCCAGCAGTTTCGGAAGGGACGCGTTCGAGCAGTACTTC
>TRBJ2-5|-|-|TRBV20-1
CSASSSFLETQYF
TGCAGTGCTAGTTCTAGCTTTCTGGAGACCCAGTACTTC
>TRBJ2-3|-|many|TRBV12-3/TRBV12-4
CASTFRPRDTQYF
TGTGCCAGCACCTTCAGGCCGAGGGATACGCAGTATTTT
>TRBJ2-2|TRBD2|-|TRBV12-3/TRBV12-4
CASSLAGVAGGWNTGELFF
TGTGCCAGCAGTTTAGCGGGGGTAGCGGGAGGCTGGAACACCGGGGAGCTGTTTTTT
>TRBJ1-5|-|few|TRBV20-1
CSATRGNQPQHF
TGCAGTGCTACTCGGGGGAATCAGCCCCAGCATTTT
>TRBJ2-3|TRBD2|-|TRBV5-1
CASSSTGGADTQYF
TGCGCCAGCAGCTCCACTGGGGGGGCAGATACGCAGTATTTT
>TRBJ2-2|-|-|TRBV5-6
CASSPVGRGHTGELFF
TGTGCCAGCAGCCCAGTAGGCAGGGGTCACACCGGGGAGCTGTTTTTT
>TRBJ2-1|-|many|TRBV30
CAWNEGVYNEQFF
TGTGCCTGGAACGAGGGAGTCTACAATGAGCAGTTCTTC
>TRBJ2-1|-|many|TRBV5-1
CASSLAGSPEQFF
TGCGCCAGCAGCTTGGCCGGCAGTCCAGAGCAGTTCTTC
>TRBJ2-7|TRBD2|-|TRBV27
CASKLGLVTYEQYF
TGTGCCAGCAAGCTGGGACTAGTGACTTACGAGCAGTACTTC
>TRBJ2-1|-|many|TRBV7-8
CASSPNLDREQFF
TGTGCCAGCAGCCCCAACCTAGACAGGGAGCAGTTCTTC
>TRBJ2-3|-|many|TRBV10-3
CAISESMISAGSTDTQYF
TGTGCCATCAGTGAGTCGATGATTTCTGCGGGTTCCACAGATACGCAGTATTTT
>TRBJ2-7|-|many|TRBV5-1
CASSLEPVTSYEQYF
TGCGCCAGCAGCTTGGAGCCGGTAACCTCCTACGAGCAGTACTTC
>TRBJ1-2|-|-|TRBV3-1
CASSQEGINGYTF
TGTGCCAGCAGCCAAGAAGGGATTAACGGCTACACCTTC
>TRBJ2-2|-|-|TRBV9
CASSVAERGGNTGELFF
TGTGCCAGCAGCGTAGCTGAGAGGGGTGGGAACACCGGGGAGCTGTTTTTT
>TRBJ2-2|-|many|TRBV6-1
CASRAPGTNTGELFF
TGTGCCAGCAGGGCTCCCGGGACTAACACCGGGGAGCTGTTTTTT
>TRBJ1-5|TRBD1|-|TRBV20-1
CSAKPTGGQPQHF
TGCAGTGCTAAACCTACAGGGGGACAGCCCCAGCATTTT
>TRBJ1-1|-|-|TRBV7-9
CASSLETFTEAFF
TGTGCCAGCAGCTTAGAGACGTTCACTGAAGCTTTCTTT
>TRBJ2-5|-|few|TRBV20-1
CSAIVPRGYRETQYF
TGCAGTGCTATAGTCCCGAGGGGTTATCGAGAGACCCAGTACTTC
>TRBJ2-3|TRBD2|-|TRBV5-1
CASKIAGTNTDTQYF
TGCGCCAGCAAAATAGCGGGAACAAACACAGATACGCAGTATTTT
>TRBJ2-7|-|-|TRBV20-1
CSARVMTSQRYEQYF
TGCAGTGCTAGAGTCATGACTAGTCAGAGATACGAGCAGTACTTC
>TRBJ2-1|-|few|TRBV7-8
CASSSKGSRSGRYNEQFF
TGTGCCAGCAGCTCGAAAGGGAGTAGGTCGGGAAGGTACAATGAGCAGTTCTTC
>TRBJ2-7|-|few|TRBV4-2
CASSQDEAGDYEQYF
TGTGCCAGCAGCCAAGATGAGGCAGGGGACTACGAGCAGTACTTC
>TRBJ2-1|-|few|TRBV2
CASPRAGDEQFF
TGTGCCAGCCCTCGGGCAGGCGATGAGCAGTTCTTC
>TRBJ1-2|-|few|TRBV28
CASKRGGYTF
TGTGCCAGCAAGCGGGGTGGCTACACCTTC
>TRBJ2-7|TRBD2|few|TRBV29-1
CSVEETSGTYEQYF
TGCAGCGTTGAAGAGACTAGCGGAACCTACGAGCAGTACTTC
>TRBJ2-1|-|-|TRBV29-1
CSVSRKTYNEQFF
TGCAGCGTTTCCAGGAAAACCTACAATGAGCAGTTCTTC
>TRBJ2-1|TRBD1|many|TRBV24-1
CATSETGTGVYNEQFF
TGTGCCACCAGTGAAACCGGGACAGGAGTGTACAATGAGCAGTTCTTC
>TRBJ2-7|-|-|TRBV9
CASSPRGYFEQYF
TGTGCCAGCAGCCCCCGGGGGTACTTCGAGCAGTACTTC
>TRBJ2-7|TRBD2|many|TRBV12-3/TRBV12-4
CASSSQGLAGDGQYF
TGTGCCAGCAGTTCACAGGGACTAGCGGGAGATGGGCAGTACTTC
>TRBJ2-3|-|few|TRBV20-1
CSARSRDNYTDTQYF
TGCAGTGCTAGATCCCGGGACAACTACACAGATACGCAGTATTTT
>TRBJ2-7|TRBD2|few|TRBV10-3
CATRGLATYEQYF
TGTGCCACCCGGGGACTAGCGACCTACGAGCAGTACTTC
>TRBJ2-2|-|few|TRBV30
CAHYRTGELFF
TGTGCCCACTACCGCACCGGGGAGCTGTTTTTT
>TRBJ2-3|TRBD1|few|TRBV7-2
CASSLAREQGIGADTQYF
TGTGCCAGCAGCTTAGCCCGGGAACAGGGGATTGGGGCAGATACGCAGTATTTT
>TRBJ2-1|-|few|TRBV27
CASYSLKVRGEQFF
TGTGCCAGCTATAGCCTTAAGGTTCGAGGCGAGCAGTTCTTC
>TRBJ2-5|-|many|TRBV6-1
CASRNRDGYLKATQYF
TGTGCCAGCAGGAACCGGGACGGCTACCTAAAGGCGACCCAGTACTTC
>TRBJ1-5|-|-|TRBV6-5
CASSHRDSNQPQHF
TGTGCCAGCAGTCACAGGGATAGCAATCAGCCCCAGCATTTT
>TRBJ2-1|TRBD1|many|TRBV10-2
CATDREGYNEQFF
TGCGCCACCGACAGGGAAGGTTACAATGAGCAGTTCTTC
>TRBJ2-7|-|few|TRBV18
CASSPVDSPSYEQYF
TGTGCCAGCTCACCGGTCGACAGCCCCTCCTACGAGCAGTACTTC
>TRBJ2-2|-|-|TRBV24-1
CATSDFSGELFF
TGTGCCACCAGTGATTTTAGCGGGGAGCTGTTTTTT
>TRBJ2-6|TRBD1|-|TRBV5-1
CASSLQGSLSGANVLTF
TGCGCCAGCAGCTTACAGGGGTCCCTCTCTGGGGCCAACGTCCTGACTTTC
>TRBJ2-1|TRBD2|few|TRBV11-3
CASSFPTSGRGFATSYNEQFF
TGTGCCAGCAGCTTCCCCACTAGCGGGAGAGGATTTGCTACGTCCTACAATGAGCAGTTCTTC
>TRBJ2-3|-|few|TRBV7-9
CASTTGAGTDTQYF
TGTGCCAGTACGACAGGCGCGGGCACAGATACGCAGTATTTT
>TRBJ2-3|-|many|TRBV5-1
CASSRTSISRDTQYF
TGCGCCAGCAGCCGAACTAGTATCTCCAGGGATACGCAGTATTTT
>TRBJ2-2|TRBD1|many|TRBV7-2
CASRLTGGGGELFF
TGTGCCAGCAGACTTACAGGGGGTGGCGGGGAGCTGTTTTTT
>TRBJ1-2|-|-|TRBV6-1
CASSGQTMIRYGYTF
TGTGCCAGCAGTGGTCAGACAATGATCCGCTATGGCTACACCTTC
>TRBJ2-5|TRBD1|many|TRBV7-2
CASSPTGTGRNQYF
TGTGCCAGCAGCCCCACCGGGACAGGGAGGAACCAGTACTTC
>TRBJ2-1|TRBD1|-|TRBV9
CASSVAPPGQGWNEQFF
TGTGCCAGCAGCGTAGCCCCTCCGGGACAGGGGTGGAATGAGCAGTTCTTC
>TRBJ2-7|TRBD2|-|TRBV5-1
CASSLTTSSGRYEQYF
TGCGCCAGCAGCTTGACTACATCTAGCGGGAGGTACGAGCAGTACTTC
>TRBJ2-3|TRBD1|few|TRBV10-3
CAISATGASTDTQYF
TGTGCCATCAGTGCGACAGGGGCTAGCACAGATACGCAGTATTTT
>TRBJ2-5|TRBD2|many|TRBV6-2/TRBV6-3
CASRSLAGVGTQYF
TGTGCCAGCAGGAGCCTAGCGGGAGTTGGGACCCAGTACTTC